Listed below are T cell receptor beta chains from one sample, sequenced in a study of blood T cells in healthy people across ages. MiXCR, applied by TCRdb to the 5' RACE reads, yields one record per CDR3 protein. This sample has hundreds of thousands of distinct CDR3 sequences, with around half found just once. Source material: blood. The receptors were sampled from an older woman in good health. Each CDR3 is given with its conserved first and last residue. The D gene is left open where the match is weak. Rows give clone size only sometimes, using once, few, many, or a class for an expanded clone.

cdr3_aa: CAGSQGQGWDEQYF; cdr3_nt: TGCGCCGGCAGCCAAGGACAGGGTTGGGATGAGCAGTACTTC; clone_size: NA; d_call: TRBD1; v_call: TRBV4-3; j_call: TRBJ2-5
cdr3_aa: CASSTDDSYEQYF; cdr3_nt: TGTGCCAGTAGTACGGACGACTCCTACGAGCAGTACTTC; clone_size: NA; d_call: NA; v_call: TRBV19; j_call: TRBJ2-7
cdr3_aa: CASRFIGAGNTEAFF; cdr3_nt: TGTGCCAGCCGCTTTATCGGGGCCGGTAACACTGAAGCTTTCTTT; clone_size: few; d_call: NA; v_call: TRBV5-8; j_call: TRBJ1-1
cdr3_aa: CASSSRIKTETQYF; cdr3_nt: TGTGCCAGCAGTTCCCGGATAAAGACAGAGACCCAGTACTTC; clone_size: NA; d_call: NA; v_call: TRBV28; j_call: TRBJ2-5
cdr3_aa: CASSYAGSNQPQHF; cdr3_nt: TGTGCCAGCAGTTACGCCGGTAGCAATCAGCCCCAGCATTTT; clone_size: NA; d_call: NA; v_call: TRBV6-6; j_call: TRBJ1-5
cdr3_aa: CSARDNLAGEYEQYF; cdr3_nt: TGCAGTGCTAGAGATAACCTAGCGGGAGAATACGAGCAGTACTTC; clone_size: many; d_call: TRBD2; v_call: TRBV20-1; j_call: TRBJ2-7
cdr3_aa: CASSVLPDPILHEQYF; cdr3_nt: TGTGCCAGCAGCGTACTACCAGACCCGATCCTCCACGAGCAGTACTTC; clone_size: few; d_call: NA; v_call: TRBV9; j_call: TRBJ2-7
cdr3_aa: CASKTDYNEQFF; cdr3_nt: TGTGCCAGCAAGACGGATTACAATGAGCAGTTCTTC; clone_size: few; d_call: NA; v_call: TRBV2; j_call: TRBJ2-1
cdr3_aa: CATKDRDEKLFF; cdr3_nt: TGTGCCACCAAGGACAGGGATGAAAAACTGTTTTTT; clone_size: NA; d_call: TRBD1; v_call: TRBV10-3; j_call: TRBJ1-4
cdr3_aa: CASSYQRGYNEQFF; cdr3_nt: TGTGCCAGCAGCTACCAACGGGGGTACAATGAGCAGTTCTTC; clone_size: few; d_call: NA; v_call: TRBV7-9; j_call: TRBJ2-1
cdr3_aa: CASSVAGAGEQYF; cdr3_nt: TGTGCCAGCAGTGTTGCGGGAGCGGGCGAGCAGTACTTC; clone_size: NA; d_call: TRBD2; v_call: TRBV2; j_call: TRBJ2-7
cdr3_aa: CSSLGGGQETQYF; cdr3_nt: TGCAGCTCCCTCGGCGGGGGCCAAGAGACCCAGTACTTC; clone_size: few; d_call: TRBD2; v_call: TRBV29-1; j_call: TRBJ2-5
cdr3_aa: CASSPRQGAGESGYTF; cdr3_nt: TGTGCCAGCAGCCCCAGACAGGGGGCAGGTGAGAGTGGCTACACCTTC; clone_size: NA; d_call: TRBD1; v_call: TRBV28; j_call: TRBJ1-2
cdr3_aa: CASSLTPRIKYNEQFF; cdr3_nt: TGTGCCAGCAGCTTAACCCCGAGGATCAAATACAATGAGCAGTTCTTC; clone_size: NA; d_call: NA; v_call: TRBV7-3; j_call: TRBJ2-1
cdr3_aa: CASSLARTGGDGYTF; cdr3_nt: TGTGCCAGCAGCTTAGCTCGGACAGGGGGCGATGGCTACACCTTC; clone_size: many; d_call: TRBD1; v_call: TRBV7-2; j_call: TRBJ1-2
cdr3_aa: CASSWGTVGSYEQYF; cdr3_nt: TGCGCCAGCAGCTGGGGGACAGTTGGCTCCTACGAGCAGTACTTC; clone_size: few; d_call: TRBD1; v_call: TRBV5-1; j_call: TRBJ2-7
cdr3_aa: CASSLDLLGLEQYF; cdr3_nt: TGTGCCAGCAGCTTAGACCTGCTTGGTCTCGAGCAGTACTTC; clone_size: NA; d_call: NA; v_call: TRBV7-2; j_call: TRBJ2-7
cdr3_aa: CSARGAEQFF; cdr3_nt: TGCAGTGCTAGGGGCGCTGAGCAGTTCTTC; clone_size: NA; d_call: NA; v_call: TRBV20-1; j_call: TRBJ2-1
cdr3_aa: CSANGQGADTEAFF; cdr3_nt: TGCAGTGCAAACGGACAGGGGGCGGACACTGAAGCTTTCTTT; clone_size: NA; d_call: TRBD1; v_call: TRBV20-1; j_call: TRBJ1-1
cdr3_aa: CASSLGDNYGYTF; cdr3_nt: TGTGCCAGCAGCTTGGGCGACAACTATGGCTACACCTTC; clone_size: few; d_call: NA; v_call: TRBV5-6; j_call: TRBJ1-2
cdr3_aa: CASSPRQGTPSYYEQYF; cdr3_nt: TGTGCCAGCAGTCCGAGGCAGGGGACTCCCTCCTATTACGAGCAGTACTTC; clone_size: few; d_call: NA; v_call: TRBV6-2/TRBV6-3; j_call: TRBJ2-7
cdr3_aa: CASSPAPRTEQYF; cdr3_nt: TGTGCCAGCTCACCCGCTCCCAGGACCGAGCAGTACTTC; clone_size: NA; d_call: NA; v_call: TRBV18; j_call: TRBJ2-7
cdr3_aa: CASSLVGLGSHHAEQFF; cdr3_nt: TGTGCCAGCAGCTTAGTGGGACTAGGATCACACCACGCGGAGCAGTTCTTC; clone_size: NA; d_call: TRBD2; v_call: TRBV7-9; j_call: TRBJ2-1
cdr3_aa: CATSPKREGNNEQYF; cdr3_nt: TGTGCCACCAGCCCTAAGCGGGAGGGGAACAATGAGCAGTACTTC; clone_size: NA; d_call: TRBD2; v_call: TRBV15; j_call: TRBJ2-7
cdr3_aa: CSARDSTGGSNQPQHF; cdr3_nt: TGCAGTGCTAGAGATTCGACAGGGGGTAGCAATCAGCCCCAGCATTTT; clone_size: NA; d_call: TRBD1; v_call: TRBV20-1; j_call: TRBJ1-5
cdr3_aa: CASTDSGRGSGELFF; cdr3_nt: TGTGCCAGCACCGACTCTGGCCGGGGCTCGGGGGAGCTGTTTTTT; clone_size: NA; d_call: NA; v_call: TRBV28; j_call: TRBJ2-2
cdr3_aa: CASSHPRGGGGHYNEQFF; cdr3_nt: TGCGCCAGCAGCCATCCACGCGGCGGGGGCGGCCACTACAATGAGCAGTTCTTC; clone_size: few; d_call: NA; v_call: TRBV4-3; j_call: TRBJ2-1
cdr3_aa: CASSYSPEGGWNEQFF; cdr3_nt: TGTGCCAGCAGTTACTCGCCGGAGGGCGGTTGGAATGAGCAGTTCTTC; clone_size: NA; d_call: NA; v_call: TRBV6-5; j_call: TRBJ2-1
cdr3_aa: CASSRSGGDSYEQYF; cdr3_nt: TGTGCCAGCAGCCGATCCGGGGGAGACTCCTACGAGCAGTACTTC; clone_size: NA; d_call: NA; v_call: TRBV7-2; j_call: TRBJ2-7
cdr3_aa: CASCALAELYEQYF; cdr3_nt: TGTGCCAGCTGCGCTCTAGCGGAACTCTACGAGCAGTACTTC; clone_size: NA; d_call: TRBD2; v_call: TRBV28; j_call: TRBJ2-7
cdr3_aa: CASSSTGPNSPLHF; cdr3_nt: TGTGCCAGCAGCTCGACCGGCCCGAATTCACCCCTCCACTTT; clone_size: NA; d_call: NA; v_call: TRBV7-2; j_call: TRBJ1-6
cdr3_aa: CASSLADRGSRSYNEQYF; cdr3_nt: TGCGCCAGCAGCTTGGCGGACAGGGGATCCCGCTCCTACAATGAGCAGTACTTC; clone_size: NA; d_call: TRBD1; v_call: TRBV5-1; j_call: TRBJ2-7
cdr3_aa: CASSRFIYEQYF; cdr3_nt: TGTGCCAGCAGCCGGTTCATCTACGAGCAGTACTTC; clone_size: once; d_call: NA; v_call: TRBV28; j_call: TRBJ2-7
cdr3_aa: CASSLGQNEQYF; cdr3_nt: TGTGCCAGCAGCTTAGGGCAAAACGAGCAGTACTTC; clone_size: few; d_call: NA; v_call: TRBV5-1; j_call: TRBJ2-7
cdr3_aa: CATSDPGLAGVEQFF; cdr3_nt: TGTGCCACCAGTGATCCGGGACTAGCGGGAGTGGAGCAGTTCTTC; clone_size: few; d_call: TRBD2; v_call: TRBV24-1; j_call: TRBJ2-1
cdr3_aa: CASSLAGLAGVRGETQYF; cdr3_nt: TGTGCCAGCAGCTTAGCGGGACTAGCGGGAGTTCGGGGAGAGACCCAGTACTTC; clone_size: NA; d_call: TRBD2; v_call: TRBV7-2; j_call: TRBJ2-5
cdr3_aa: CASSYDLREQYF; cdr3_nt: TGCGCCAGCAGCTACGACCTCCGAGAGCAGTACTTC; clone_size: NA; d_call: NA; v_call: TRBV5-1; j_call: TRBJ2-7
cdr3_aa: CASSGVPNPRGNPSTYEQYF; cdr3_nt: TGTGCCAGCAGTGGTGTACCCAACCCACGCGGGAACCCCTCTACATACGAGCAGTACTTC; clone_size: NA; d_call: NA; v_call: TRBV25-1; j_call: TRBJ2-7
cdr3_aa: CASSELVLQETQYF; cdr3_nt: TGTGCCAGCAGCGAATTGGTCCTTCAAGAGACCCAGTACTTC; clone_size: few; d_call: NA; v_call: TRBV28; j_call: TRBJ2-5
cdr3_aa: CSALTGGYSNQPQHF; cdr3_nt: TGCAGTGCTTTGACAGGGGGATATAGCAATCAGCCCCAGCATTTT; clone_size: NA; d_call: TRBD1; v_call: TRBV20-1; j_call: TRBJ1-5
cdr3_aa: CASSYEGLSSYEQYF; cdr3_nt: TGTGCCAGCAGTTACGAGGGGCTAAGCTCCTACGAGCAGTACTTC; clone_size: NA; d_call: NA; v_call: TRBV6-6; j_call: TRBJ2-7
cdr3_aa: CASSESRPTLNEQFF; cdr3_nt: TGTGCCAGCAGTGAATCGCGGCCCACCCTCAATGAGCAGTTCTTC; clone_size: few; d_call: NA; v_call: TRBV2; j_call: TRBJ2-1
cdr3_aa: CASSLASGGETQYF; cdr3_nt: TGCGCCAGCAGCCTGGCTAGCGGGGGAGAGACCCAGTACTTC; clone_size: few; d_call: TRBD2; v_call: TRBV5-1; j_call: TRBJ2-5
cdr3_aa: CASTGLGDEQFF; cdr3_nt: TGTGCCAGCACCGGACTGGGCGATGAGCAGTTCTTC; clone_size: NA; d_call: NA; v_call: TRBV2; j_call: TRBJ2-1
cdr3_aa: CAMQHSGANVLTF; cdr3_nt: TGTGCCATGCAGCACTCTGGGGCCAACGTCCTGACTTTC; clone_size: NA; d_call: NA; v_call: TRBV10-3; j_call: TRBJ2-6
cdr3_aa: CSAPGTVNSPLHF; cdr3_nt: TGCAGTGCCCCAGGGACAGTAAATTCACCCCTCCACTTT; clone_size: few; d_call: TRBD1; v_call: TRBV20-1; j_call: TRBJ1-6
cdr3_aa: CASSYSNRISGANVLTF; cdr3_nt: TGTGCCAGCAGTTACTCTAACCGAATCTCTGGGGCCAACGTCCTGACTTTC; clone_size: once; d_call: NA; v_call: TRBV6-2/TRBV6-3; j_call: TRBJ2-6
cdr3_aa: CSVRGLAGDYETQYF; cdr3_nt: TGCAGCGTCCGCGGCCTAGCGGGAGATTATGAGACCCAGTACTTC; clone_size: many; d_call: TRBD2; v_call: TRBV29-1; j_call: TRBJ2-5
cdr3_aa: CSATPGRSNTGELFF; cdr3_nt: TGCAGTGCCACACCGGGACGGTCGAACACCGGGGAGCTGTTTTTT; clone_size: few; d_call: NA; v_call: TRBV20-1; j_call: TRBJ2-2
cdr3_aa: CASSLQGAYNEQFF; cdr3_nt: TGTGCCAGCAGCTTACAGGGGGCCTACAATGAGCAGTTCTTC; clone_size: many; d_call: TRBD1; v_call: TRBV7-2; j_call: TRBJ2-1
cdr3_aa: CASSLSYASTDTQYF; cdr3_nt: TGTGCCAGCAGTTTATCATATGCTAGCACAGATACGCAGTATTTT; clone_size: NA; d_call: NA; v_call: TRBV27; j_call: TRBJ2-3
cdr3_aa: CGATPTGVNYEQYF; cdr3_nt: TGCGGTGCTACGCCAACAGGGGTGAACTACGAGCAGTACTTC; clone_size: NA; d_call: TRBD1; v_call: TRBV20-1; j_call: TRBJ2-7
cdr3_aa: CASRPGQGSYGYTF; cdr3_nt: TGTGCCAGCAGACCGGGACAGGGGTCCTATGGCTACACCTTC; clone_size: few; d_call: TRBD1; v_call: TRBV6-5; j_call: TRBJ1-2
cdr3_aa: CASSFRRATYNEQFF; cdr3_nt: TGTGCCAGCAGCTTTAGGAGGGCCACTTACAATGAGCAGTTCTTC; clone_size: NA; d_call: NA; v_call: TRBV7-2; j_call: TRBJ2-1
cdr3_aa: CASSLQGLLETQYF; cdr3_nt: TGTGCCAGCAGTTTACAGGGACTCTTGGAGACCCAGTACTTC; clone_size: NA; d_call: NA; v_call: TRBV28; j_call: TRBJ2-5
cdr3_aa: CASSLRSGQGKGYTF; cdr3_nt: TGTGCCAGCAGTTTAAGGTCTGGACAAGGGAAGGGCTACACCTTC; clone_size: NA; d_call: NA; v_call: TRBV12-3/TRBV12-4; j_call: TRBJ1-2
cdr3_aa: CSARAPPGLPYNEQFF; cdr3_nt: TGCAGTGCTAGAGCTCCCCCAGGGCTCCCCTACAATGAGCAGTTCTTC; clone_size: NA; d_call: NA; v_call: TRBV20-1; j_call: TRBJ2-1